This T cell receptor (beta chain) originates from a study of cytomegalovirus exposure and HLA in healthy donors. Study findings and constraints: Later analysis associated a missense DCLRE1C variant with TCR beta V- and J-gene trimming. Later, an analysis showed that TCR beta chains associated with HLA were more clonally expanded than others that were equally common. Certain indistinguishable V segments, among them TRBV6-2 and TRBV6-3, were excluded.

PCR employed 60 Vbeta and 13 Jbeta primers. Per the authors' pipeline: Per a later analysis, the number of unique TCR beta chains was about 78 million, of which 10 million to 11 million were shared. Assay: immunoSEQ multiplex PCR; the TCRdb copy retains only in-frame clones and omits some. V and J calls and clone size are given by that table; D and trimming were obtained from the DNA. Among 150,000 to 200,000 clones listed, around three quarters were seen once. This CDR3 spans 14 amino acids. From germline, CDR1 is GTSNPN and CDR2 SVGIG (reference sequence). This clone has a single count. The antigen is not known.

The sequence came from a man between 35 and 55 years old in good health and CMV-seronegative. The V gene is TRBV30, the J gene TRBJ2-5; 9 bases line up with TRBD1. The assigned J gene may be wrong: the sequence end matches TRBJ2-7 better. Material for sequencing was PBMCs. The CDR3 loop is CAWSSGQGNDEQYF. CDR3 coding DNA: TGTGCCTGGAGTAGTGGACAGGGGAATGACGAGCAGTACTTC.